A single sample is the source of the 8 T cell receptor beta chains below, sequenced in a study of shared clonotypes between healthy human individuals. This table comes from immunoSEQ multiplex PCR, and its TCRdb copy is limited to in-frame clones, with some not included. This sample carries some 740,000 clones, 80% to 95% of them seen once, and the ten largest clones take 20% to 30%. Naive CD8 populations comprised CD45RO-negative cells positively selected for CCR7, excluding terminally differentiated effector memory CD45RA+ cells. Sequencing was done on a sample of naive CD8+ T cells sorted from blood. The source is a man aged 30 to 39 in good health.

The chain employs TRBV2 and TRBJ2-5; possibly TRBD1 for D (6 bases). The CDR3 extends over 15 amino acids. The V and J ends lost 7 bases and 2 bases respectively, with 17 bases between them. Germline-derived CDR1 and CDR2 are SNHLY and FYNNEI. The DNA for the CDR3 is TGTGCCAGCAATAACAACAGGGCCGTTCAAGAGACCCAGTACTTC. It encodes CASNNNRAVQETQYF.

This sequence joins TRBV27 and TRBJ1-5; D gene unclear. CDR1 and CDR2 from the germline V gene are MNHEY and SMNVEV (reference sequence). The CDR3 totals 15 residues. V was trimmed by 8 bases and J by 2 bases, leaving 16 bases between them. The CDR3 bases are TGTGCCAGCGGACTACGAGTAATCGGCAATCAGCCCCAGCATTTT. Protein product: CASGLRVIGNQPQHF.

This chain uses TRBV27 with TRBJ2-1, with a possible D match to TRBD1 (6 bases). CDR1 is MNHEY, CDR2 SMNVEV, per germline (reference sequence). V lost 4 bases, J lost 16 bases, and 17 bases lay in between. The CDR3 runs to 12 residues. The CDR3 reads CASSSTGSRDFF. In nucleotides, the CDR3 is TGTGCCAGCAGTTCCACAGGGTCCCGGGATTTCTTC.

The V call is TRBV12-5, the J call TRBJ2-5; D is unresolved. V dropped 5 bases and J dropped 4 bases, with 8 bases sitting between them. CDR1 is LGHNT and CDR2 is FRNRAP in the germline V gene. This CDR3 spans 12 amino acids. CDR3 sequence reads: CASGPTLETQYF. CDR3 DNA: TGTGCTAGTGGTCCGACCCTAGAGACCCAGTACTTC.

The chain has TRBV7-9 and TRBJ2-1, with 11 positions matching TRBD2. This CDR3 has 16 residues. V dropped 5 bases and J dropped 8; count of bases not matched to a gene: 11. The germline V gene has CDR1 SEHNR and CDR2 FQNEAQ (reference sequence). The CDR3: CASSPPTSGIFYEQFF. As DNA, the CDR3 is TGTGCCAGCAGCCCCCCGACTAGCGGGATCTTCTATGAGCAGTTCTTC.

This clone showed up just once. The chain has TRBV6-5 and TRBJ1-1; tentatively, D is TRBD1 (6 bases). Deletions cut 5 bases from V and 5 bases from J, with 15 bases between. The CDR3 sequence is 14 residues long. Per germline, CDR1 MNHEY and CDR2 SVGAGI. The CDR3 here is CASSPGRGGTEAFF. CDR3 sequence (DNA): TGTGCCAGCAGTCCCGGCAGGGGTGGGACTGAAGCTTTCTTT.

The V gene is TRBV10-1, the J gene TRBJ2-7, with D perhaps matching TRBD2 (6 bases). CDR1 and CDR2 (germline): WNHNN, SYGVQD (reference sequence). The ends were cut back, 6 bases at V and 5 bases at J, with 14 bases in the middle. The CDR3 sequence is 13 residues long. The CDR3: CASRTRLVHEQYF. CDR3 in DNA: TGCGCCAGCAGAACCCGACTAGTCCACGAGCAGTACTTC.

V and J are TRBV27 and TRBJ2-7; 7 positions agree with TRBD2. The germline V gene has CDR1 MNHEY and CDR2 SMNVEV (reference sequence). The CDR3 totals 14 residues. V trimming: 6 bases; J trimming: 0 bases; junction bases outside the gene matches: 5. In DNA form, the CDR3 reads TGTGCCAGCAGCGATAGCGGGCCCTCCTACGAGCAGTACTTC. It specifies CASSDSGPSYEQYF.